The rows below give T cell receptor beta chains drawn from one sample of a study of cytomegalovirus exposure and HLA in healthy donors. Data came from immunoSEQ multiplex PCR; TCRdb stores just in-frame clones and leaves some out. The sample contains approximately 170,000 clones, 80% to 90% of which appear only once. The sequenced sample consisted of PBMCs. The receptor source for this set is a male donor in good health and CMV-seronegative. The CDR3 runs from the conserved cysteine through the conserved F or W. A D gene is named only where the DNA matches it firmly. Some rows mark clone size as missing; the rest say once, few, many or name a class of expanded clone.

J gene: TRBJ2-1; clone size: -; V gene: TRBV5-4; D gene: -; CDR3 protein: CASRRTANEQFF; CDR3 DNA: TGTGCCAGCAGGAGGACAGCCAATGAGCAGTTCTTC
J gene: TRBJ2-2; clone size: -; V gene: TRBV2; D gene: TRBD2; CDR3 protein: CASRDSGGAGTGELFF; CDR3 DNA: TGTGCCAGCAGGGATAGCGGGGGGGCCGGCACCGGGGAGCTGTTTTTT
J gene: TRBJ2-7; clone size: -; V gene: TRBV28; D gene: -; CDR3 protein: CASSFGSSSAYEQYF; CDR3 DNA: TGTGCCAGCAGTTTCGGATCTAGCTCCGCCTACGAGCAGTACTTC
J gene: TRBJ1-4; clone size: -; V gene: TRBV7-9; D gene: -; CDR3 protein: CASSLNGGRFEKLFF; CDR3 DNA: TGTGCCAGCAGCTTAAACGGCGGAAGATTCGAAAAACTGTTTTTT
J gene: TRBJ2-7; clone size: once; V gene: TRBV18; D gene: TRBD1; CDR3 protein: CASSLLDRGVHEQYF; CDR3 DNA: TGTGCCAGCTCACTTCTGGACAGGGGGGTCCACGAGCAGTACTTC
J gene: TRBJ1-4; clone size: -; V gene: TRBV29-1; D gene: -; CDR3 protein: CSGADRTNEKLFF; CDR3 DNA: TGCAGCGGGGCGGACAGAACTAATGAAAAACTGTTTTTT
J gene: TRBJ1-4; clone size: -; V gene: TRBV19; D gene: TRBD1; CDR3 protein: CASSPTGGSNEKLFF; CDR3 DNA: TGTGCCAGTAGTCCTACAGGGGGATCTAATGAAAAACTGTTTTTT
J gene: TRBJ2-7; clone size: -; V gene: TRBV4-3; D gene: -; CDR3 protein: CASSQEVQTFYEQYF; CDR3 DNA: TGCGCCAGCAGCCAAGAGGTTCAGACATTCTACGAGCAGTACTTC
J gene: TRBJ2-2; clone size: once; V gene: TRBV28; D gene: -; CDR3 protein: CASSLSAWEDTGELFF; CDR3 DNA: TGTGCCAGCAGTTTATCAGCATGGGAGGACACCGGGGAGCTGTTTTTT
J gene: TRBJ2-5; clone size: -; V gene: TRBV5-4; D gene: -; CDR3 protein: CASSLGQVSQETQYF; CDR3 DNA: TGTGCCAGCAGCTTGGGACAGGTCTCCCAAGAGACCCAGTACTTC
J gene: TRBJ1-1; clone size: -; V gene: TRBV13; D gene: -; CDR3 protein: CASSWTANTEAFF; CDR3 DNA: TGTGCCAGCAGCTGGACAGCGAACACTGAAGCTTTCTTT
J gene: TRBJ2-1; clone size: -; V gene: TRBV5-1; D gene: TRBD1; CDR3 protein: CASSLRQGYNEQFF; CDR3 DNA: TGCGCCAGCAGCTTGCGACAGGGCTACAATGAGCAGTTCTTC
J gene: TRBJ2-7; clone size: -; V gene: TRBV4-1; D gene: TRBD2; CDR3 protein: CASSQAGNAYEQYF; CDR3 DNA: TGTGCCAGCAGCCAAGCGGGAAACGCCTACGAGCAGTACTTC
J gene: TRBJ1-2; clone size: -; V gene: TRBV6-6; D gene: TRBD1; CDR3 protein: CASSSQQGANYGYTF; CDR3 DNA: TGTGCCAGCAGTTCCCAACAGGGGGCAAATTATGGCTACACCTTC
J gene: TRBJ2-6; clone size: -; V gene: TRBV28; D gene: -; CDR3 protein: CASTRYWGAGANVLTF; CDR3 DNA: TGTGCCAGCACACGCTATTGGGGCGCAGGGGCCAACGTCCTGACTTTC
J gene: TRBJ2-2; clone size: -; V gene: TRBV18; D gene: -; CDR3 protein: CASSPGFTNTGELFF; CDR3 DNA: TGTGCCAGCTCACCCGGGTTTACGAACACCGGGGAGCTGTTTTTT
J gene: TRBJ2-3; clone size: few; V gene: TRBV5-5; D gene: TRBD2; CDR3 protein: CASSIPTSGGTDTQYF; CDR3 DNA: TGTGCCAGCAGCATTCCAACTAGCGGGGGCACAGATACGCAGTATTTT
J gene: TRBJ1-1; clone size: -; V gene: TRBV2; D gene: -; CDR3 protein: CASSVSTEVFF; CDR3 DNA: TGTGCCAGCAGTGTATCGACTGAAGTTTTCTTT
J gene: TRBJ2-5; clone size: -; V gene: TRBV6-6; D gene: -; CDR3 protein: CASSTPWAGETQYF; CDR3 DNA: TGTGCCAGCAGTACCCCCTGGGCTGGAGAGACCCAGTACTTC
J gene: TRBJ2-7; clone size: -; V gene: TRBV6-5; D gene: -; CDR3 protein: CASSYGEGRGLGEQYF; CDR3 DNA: TGTGCCAGCAGTTACGGGGAGGGCAGGGGGCTGGGCGAGCAGTACTTC
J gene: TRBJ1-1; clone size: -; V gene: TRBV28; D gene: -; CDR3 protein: CASSLGDKTMNTEAFF; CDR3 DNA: TGTGCCAGCAGTTTAGGGGACAAAACTATGAACACTGAAGCTTTCTTT